The sample holds a few counts of the clone carrying this T cell receptor (beta chain). Antigen: not known. The read ends 3 residues early relative to the CDR3; the germline J gene fills the gap. The sample comes from a study of T cell clonality in common variable immunodeficiency. Germline-derived CDR1 and CDR2 are MNHEY and SVGEGT. Deletions cut 1 base from V and 5 bases from J, with 11 bases between. The CDR3 has 14 residues. Aged about 9 to 64 years, CVID subjects averaged around 40 years old. Blood came from CVID subjects not ill and not taking immunomodulatory or immunosuppressive medication. Measured with immunoSEQ multiplex PCR; TCRdb has only the in-frame clones, and not every one. The specimen has about 15,000 clones, none found just once. The study, taken as a whole, reports: In common variable immunodeficiency, TCR beta chains reportedly carried fewer deletions and N-nucleotide insertions.

Sequenced: peripheral blood mononuclear cells. The chain recombines TRBV6-2 or TRBV6-3 with TRBJ1-1; D possibly corresponds to TRBD1 (5 bases). This clonotype originated in a human donor with common variable immunodeficiency. Incomplete CDR3 DNA: TGTGCCAGCAGTTACTTCAGGGTCGGGACTGAA. Translated: CASSYFRVGTE. The CDR3 reads in full as CASSYFRVGTEAFF.